The next 27 T cell receptor beta chains were all read from a single sample in a study of blood T cells in healthy people across ages. With a J-beta primer mix and a sample-barcoded 5' primer, a second PCR ran about 7 to 12 cycles. TCRdb re-called the 5' RACE reads with MiXCR, one entry per CDR3 protein. The sample lists roughly 800,000 distinct CDR3 sequences; more than 45% were seen once. Sequencing used blood. Every receptor here comes from a man younger than 45 in good health.

V gene TRBV27 combines with J gene TRBJ1-4; 9 nucleotides align to TRBD1. This CDR3 is 15 amino acids long. Trimming at V came to 5 bases and at J to 5 bases, leaving 6 bases not matched to a gene. CDR1 is MNHEY and CDR2 is SMNVEV in the germline V gene (reference sequence). The CDR3, as DNA: TGTGCCAGCAGTCCTACCGGGACAGGGAATGAAAAACTGTTTTTT. Its protein is CASSPTGTGNEKLFF.

This clonotype occurred a few times. The chain couples TRBV29-1 to TRBJ2-4; the D is unclear. This CDR3 contains 13 residues. With 5 bases removed from V and 0 bases from J, the gap between germline ends came to 8 bases. Germline CDR1 is SQVTM and CDR2 is ANQGSEA. The CDR3 bases are TGCAGCGTTTATGGGGTAGCCAAAAACATTCAGTACTTC. It yields the protein CSVYGVAKNIQYF.

The chain recombines TRBV20-1 with TRBJ2-4, with 10 positions matching TRBD1. The J call is doubtful: the DNA matches TRBJ2-7 better. This CDR3 spans 15 amino acids. Germline CDR1 DFQATT, CDR2 SNEGSKA (reference sequence). The DNA of the CDR3 is TGCAGTGCCGGTAGTAGGAGACAGGGGGCTTCCGAGCAGTACTTC. Encoded protein: CSAGSRRQGASEQYF.

For this clonotype: A read error is possible here, since a much larger clone lies one base away. This chain uses TRBV12-3 or TRBV12-4 with TRBJ2-1; D is undetermined. This CDR3 has 10 amino acids. The CDR3 region has the DNA TGTGCCAGCAGTTTATTGACGCAGTCCTTC. It codes for CASSLLTQSF.

This sequence joins TRBV10-3 and TRBJ2-5; 7 bases are a match to TRBD1. Germline CDR1 reads ENHRY; CDR2 reads SYGVKD. The V and J ends lost 6 bases and 5 bases, in that order; junction bases with no gene match: 9. This CDR3 is 14 amino acids long. CDR3 DNA: TGTGCCATCAGCATCAACAGGGGTCGTGAGACCCAGTACTTC. Its protein product is CAISINRGRETQYF.

The genes are TRBV2 and TRBJ1-1; D ambiguous. V was clipped by 7 bases and J by 5 bases, with 11 bases between them. CDR1 is SNHLY and CDR2 is FYNNEI in the germline V gene. The length of the CDR3 is 12 residues. This chain's CDR3 is CASIQRWTEAFF. In nucleotides, the CDR3 is TGTGCCAGCATCCAACGGTGGACTGAAGCTTTCTTT.

The J gene is TRBJ2-5, the V gene TRBV9, with D tentatively TRBD2 (5 bases). Germline values: CDR1 SGDLS, CDR2 YYNGEE. Trimming cost V 4 bases and J 7 bases, with 14 bases left between them. The CDR3 has 13 residues. In DNA, the CDR3 is TGTGCCAGCAGCCGGACTGTCTCAGGGACCCAGTACTTC. Translating gives CASSRTVSGTQYF.

This sequence joins TRBV7-2 and TRBJ2-3, with TRBD2 matching 12 bases. CDR1 and CDR2 (germline): SGHTA, FQGNSA. J lost 11 bases, V lost 5 bases, and 11 bases had no gene match. This CDR3 has 15 amino acids. The CDR3, as DNA: TGTGCCAGCAGCACCGGACTAGCGGGATTCTACGAGCAGTATTTT. Translation: CASSTGLAGFYEQYF.

This chain uses TRBV15 with TRBJ2-6; D is undetermined. Germline loops: CDR1 LNHNV, CDR2 YYDKDF (reference sequence). The V gene lost 3 bases and the J gene lost 0 bases, with 9 bases spanning the gap. CDR3 size: 16 residues. The CDR3 DNA reads TGTGCCACCAGCAGCACGGGTTTCTCTGGGGCCAACGTCCTGACTTTC. The encoded protein is CATSSTGFSGANVLTF.

A word on this clonotype: The junction and the germline gene differ at one end; a read error may be behind it. The V gene is TRBV6-1, the J gene TRBJ2-1; 7 bases align to TRBD2. The J call is in doubt because the DNA end fits TRBJ2-7 better. CDR3 length: 16 amino acids. Germline lookup yields CDR1 MNHNS and CDR2 SASEGT. CDR3 bases: TGTGCCAGCAGAGAAGTAGATGGGAGGGCCTACAATGAGCAGTACTTC. It encodes CASREVDGRAYNEQYF.

The chain is built from TRBV6-1 and TRBJ2-1; D remains ambiguous. V dropped 5 bases and J dropped 4 bases, with 15 bases sitting between them. The CDR3 extends over 15 amino acids. Germline values: CDR1 MNHNS, CDR2 SASEGT. The CDR3 reads CASSPISSIYNEQFF. CDR3 nucleotides: TGTGCCAGCAGTCCGATCTCATCCATTTACAATGAGCAGTTCTTC.

This clonotype has more than one count but fewer than ten. The chain employs TRBV10-3 and TRBJ1-5; TRBD1 is a possible D gene (5 bases). This CDR3 has 13 amino acids. The germline V and J ends were trimmed by 5 bases and 4 bases, with 9 bases remaining between them. Germline CDR1 and CDR2: ENHRY and SYGVKD. In DNA, the CDR3 is TGTGCCATCAGTCTCGACAGAAATCAGCCCCAGCATTTT. Translating it yields CAISLDRNQPQHF.

V gene TRBV29-1 combines with J gene TRBJ1-1, with D possibly matching TRBD1 (5 bases). The CDR3 is 13 residues long. CDR1 is SQVTM, CDR2 ANQGSEA, per germline. V was shortened by 4 bases and J by 4 bases, with 13 bases between the two germline ends. In nucleotides, the CDR3 is TGCAGCGTTGCTGCTGACGGGGGCACTGAAGCTTTCTTT. Protein sequence: CSVAADGGTEAFF.

This clonotype has more than one count but fewer than ten. The rearrangement uses TRBV29-1 and TRBJ2-7; a possible D gene is TRBD1 (6 bases). The CDR3 has 16 residues. The V end lost 6 bases, the J end lost 4 bases, and 25 bases lay between the germline ends. The germline CDR1 and CDR2 sequences are SQVTM and ANQGSEA. CDR3 nucleotide sequence: TGCAGCGTGAAATCCGGGACAATTAACCCCGAATACGAGCAGTACTTC. Protein sequence: CSVKSGTINPEYEQYF.

As for this clonotype: One end of the junction is discordant with germline, which a read error may explain. The chain links TRBV7-2 to TRBJ2-7, with D perhaps TRBD2 (5 bases). CDR1 is SGHTA, CDR2 FQGNSA, per germline. CDR3 length: 14 amino acids. The CDR3 loop is CASSPGVGPYEQYF. CDR3 sequence (DNA): TGCGCCAGCAGCCCCGGGGTCGGACCCTACGAGCAGTACTTC.

The V call is TRBV7-6, the J call TRBJ2-7, with D possibly being TRBD2 (5 bases). The V gene lost 2 bases and the J gene lost 5 bases, with 10 bases spanning the gap. The CDR3 covers 13 residues. Germline CDR1 is SGHVS and CDR2 is FNYEAQ. The CDR3 reads CASSLIPADEQYF. The DNA of the CDR3 is TGTGCCAGCAGCTTAATTCCAGCGGACGAGCAGTACTTC. The complete variable domain, with remaining parts taken from reference TRBV7-6 and TRBJ2-7, reads GAGVSQSPRYKVTKRGQDVALRCDPISGHVSLYWYRQALGQGPEFLTYFNYEAQQDKSGLPNDRFSAERPEGSISTLTIQRTEQRDSAMYRCASSLIPADEQYFGPGTRLTVT.

The J gene is TRBJ2-6, the V gene TRBV6-5, with 7 bases that match TRBD1. Germline CDR1 and CDR2: MNHEY and SVGAGI. The CDR3 consists of 16 residues. Trimming removed 7 bases from V and 2 bases from J; junction bases left unmatched: 8. CDR3: CASTSLGGAGANVLTF. In DNA, the CDR3 is TGTGCCAGCACTAGTCTAGGGGGCGCTGGGGCCAACGTCCTGACTTTC.

The chain combines TRBV20-1 with TRBJ2-1; 10 bases fit TRBD2. V dropped 0 bases and J dropped 5; count of bases not matched to a gene: 4. CDR1 DFQATT and CDR2 SNEGSKA come from the germline V gene (reference sequence). The CDR3 length is 15 residues. The CDR3 coding sequence is TGCAGTGCTAGAGATTCTAGCGGGGGAGACAATGAGCAGTTCTTC. This sequence encodes CSARDSSGGDNEQFF.

The chain has TRBV20-1 and TRBJ2-1; 10 bases line up with TRBD2. The V gene's germline CDR1 is DFQATT and CDR2 SNEGSKA (reference sequence). This CDR3 is 13 amino acids long. J was trimmed by 7 bases and V by 6 bases; bases with no gene match: 6. CDR3 nucleotide sequence: TGCAGTGCCCCGGGACTAGCGCCTAATGAGCAGTTCTTC. It codes for CSAPGLAPNEQFF.

The gene calls are TRBV6-1 and TRBJ1-1; TRBD1 agrees at 10 bases. This CDR3 has 15 residues. J was trimmed by 5 bases and V by 6 bases; bases with no gene match: 9. The germline gives CDR1 MNHNS, CDR2 SASEGT. The CDR3 DNA reads TGTGCCAGCAGGGAGGGACAGGGGTTGGGAACTGAAGCTTTCTTT. It specifies CASREGQGLGTEAFF.

V is TRBV7-9 and J is TRBJ2-1, with 7 bases fitting TRBD2. The V gene end was trimmed by 5 bases and the J gene end by 6 bases; junction bases not matched to a gene: 13. The CDR3 loop spans 16 amino acids. Germline V lookup: CDR1 SEHNR, CDR2 FQNEAQ (reference sequence). This chain's CDR3 is CASSPAGWEGSNEQFF. The CDR3 DNA reads as TGTGCCAGCAGCCCAGCGGGATGGGAGGGTTCCAATGAGCAGTTCTTC.

This clonotype was seen only once. The rearrangement links TRBV9 to TRBJ2-7; TRBD2 agrees at 8 bases. Losses at the gene ends were 0 bases for V and 4 bases for J; bases not matched to a gene: 6. CDR1 SGDLS and CDR2 YYNGEE come from the germline V gene. This CDR3 region has 15 residues. The CDR3 bases are TGTGCCAGCAGCGTAGCCAGCGGGAGACAGTACGAGCAGTACTTC. It specifies CASSVASGRQYEQYF. The full variable domain, in which reference TRBV9 and TRBJ2-7 provide the parts outside the CDR3, is DSGVTQTPKHLITATGQRVTLRCSPRSGDLSVYWYQQSLDQGLQFLIQYYNGEERAKGNILERFSAQQFPDLHSELNLSSLELGDSALYFCASSVASGRQYEQYFGPGTRLTVT.

This clonotype came up a few times. The chain joins TRBV20-1 to TRBJ2-7; TRBD2 matches at 12 bases. The V gene end was trimmed by 5 bases and the J gene end by 3 bases; junction bases not matched to a gene: 5. The germline V gene encodes CDR1 DFQATT and CDR2 SNEGSKA (reference sequence). This CDR3 has 14 amino acids. The DNA for the CDR3 is TGCAGTGCTCCTCCGGGACTAGCGGGCTACGAGCAGTACTTC. Its translation: CSAPPGLAGYEQYF.

J is TRBJ1-5 and V is TRBV20-1; unclear D gene. The CDR3 runs 11 residues. From germline, CDR1 is DFQATT and CDR2 SNEGSKA (reference sequence). Trimming pared 3 bases from V and 2 bases from J, leaving 2 bases between. The DNA of the CDR3 is TGCAGTGCTAGGGGCAATCAGCCCCAGCATTTT. Amino acids: CSARGNQPQHF.

There are a few counts of this clonotype. This chain connects TRBV5-1 to TRBJ1-2; perhaps TRBD1 as D (5 bases). The ends were cut back, 0 bases at V and 4 bases at J, with 16 bases in the middle. Germline CDR1 and CDR2: SGHRS and YFSETQ. The CDR3 is made up of 16 amino acids. CDR3 sequence: CASSLEGSGPTYGYTF. Written as DNA, the CDR3 is TGCGCCAGCAGCTTGGAGGGGTCAGGGCCCACCTATGGCTACACCTTC. Drawing the rest from reference TRBV5-1 and TRBJ1-2, the complete variable domain is KAGVTQTPRYLIKTRGQQVTLSCSPISGHRSVSWYQQTPGQGLQFLFEYFSETQRNKGNFPGRFSGRQFSNSRSEMNVSTLELGDSALYLCASSLEGSGPTYGYTFGSGTRLTVV.

The gene calls are TRBV7-2 and TRBJ2-4, with D possibly TRBD2 on 5 matching bases. Deletions cut 1 base from V and 8 bases from J, with 6 bases between. There are 12 residues in the CDR3. CDR1 and CDR2 from the germline V gene are SGHTA and FQGNSA. CDR3 loop: CASSLERDIQYF. The CDR3 bases are TGTGCCAGCAGCTTAGAGAGGGACATTCAGTACTTC. The full variable domain, with the rest looked up from reference TRBV7-2 and TRBJ2-4, is GAGVSQSPSNKVTEKGKDVELRCDPISGHTALYWYRQSLGQGLEFLIYFQGNSAPDKSGLPSDRFSAERTGGSVSTLTIQRTQQEDSAVYLCASSLERDIQYFGAGTRLSVL.

V and J are TRBV27 and TRBJ2-7, with 10 bases lining up with TRBD2. Trimming took 5 bases from V and 1 from J; bases not matched to a gene: 2. Germline V lookup: CDR1 MNHEY, CDR2 SMNVEV (reference sequence). This CDR3 contains 14 residues. In nucleotides, the CDR3 is TGTGCCAGCAGTAGGACTAGCGGATCCTACGAGCAGTACTTC. It specifies CASSRTSGSYEQYF.